This TCR beta chain stems from a study of vaccination and CD4 T cells after COVID-19. V shed 5 bases and J shed 2 bases, with 11 bases lying between them. Germline V gene lookup returns CDR1 MNHEY and CDR2 SMNVEV (reference sequence). This CDR3 is 14 amino acids long. Cultured CD4+ T cell DNA was sequenced using the Oncomine TCR Beta short-read assay. TCRdb redid the calling of the PCR reads with MiXCR, one entry per CDR3 protein. The table lists under 4,500 distinct CDR3 sequences, about a fifth of them singletons. This clonotype was recorded at least ten times. No antigen is known for it. Treatment: roughly 10-day PBMC culture with coronavirus spike peptide pools or control peptides (ViraFEST assay). Cultures of PBMCs, approximately 2 million per well, were set up with 10 IU/ml IL-2 and around 9.7 ug/ml peptide pools.

The chain combines TRBV27 with TRBJ2-3; a possible D gene is TRBD1 (6 bases). This clonotype was obtained from a human donor who had recovered from COVID-19. The sequenced sample was CD4+ T cells from blood, cultured in vitro, obtained after SARS-CoV-2 vaccination. The CDR3 loop reads CASSPWTVTDTQYF. The DNA of the CDR3 is TGTGCCAGCAGTCCCTGGACAGTCACAGATACGCAGTATTTT.